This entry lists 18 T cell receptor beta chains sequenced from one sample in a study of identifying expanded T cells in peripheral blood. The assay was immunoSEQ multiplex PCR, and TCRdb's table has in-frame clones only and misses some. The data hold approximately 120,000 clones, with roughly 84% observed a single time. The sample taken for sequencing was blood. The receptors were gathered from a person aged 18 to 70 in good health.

The CDR3 loop is CASSQVRNTEAFF. The CDR3 coding sequence is TGCGCCAGCAGCCAAGTCCGGAACACTGAAGCTTTCTTT. V usage is TRBV4-3 and J usage is TRBJ1-1; no definite D call. The CDR3 totals 13 residues. V gave up 1 base and J gave up 1 base, with 4 bases separating them. Per the germline V gene, CDR1 is LGHNA and CDR2 is YSLEER.

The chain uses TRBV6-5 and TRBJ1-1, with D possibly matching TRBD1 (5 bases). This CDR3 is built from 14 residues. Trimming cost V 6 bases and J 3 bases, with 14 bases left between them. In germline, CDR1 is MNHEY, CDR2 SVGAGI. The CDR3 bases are TGTGCCAGCAGGTTCCAAGACAGCCACACTGAAGCTTTCTTT. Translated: CASRFQDSHTEAFF.

The CDR3 nucleotides read TGCGCCAGCAGCTTGATATCGGTCCCTTCCCGCTACACCTTC. It is translated as CASSLISVPSRYTF. The V and J genes are TRBV5-1 and TRBJ1-2; D unclear. This CDR3 spans 14 amino acids. The germline V and J ends were trimmed by 1 base and 9 bases, with 16 bases remaining between them. Germline V CDR1 and CDR2: SGHRS, YFSETQ.

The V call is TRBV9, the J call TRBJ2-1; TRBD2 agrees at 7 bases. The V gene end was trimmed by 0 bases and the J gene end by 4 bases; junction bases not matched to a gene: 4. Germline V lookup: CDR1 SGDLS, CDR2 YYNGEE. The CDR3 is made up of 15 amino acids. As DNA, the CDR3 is TGTGCCAGCAGCGTAGACGGGGGGAATTACAATGAGCAGTTCTTC. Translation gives CASSVDGGNYNEQFF.

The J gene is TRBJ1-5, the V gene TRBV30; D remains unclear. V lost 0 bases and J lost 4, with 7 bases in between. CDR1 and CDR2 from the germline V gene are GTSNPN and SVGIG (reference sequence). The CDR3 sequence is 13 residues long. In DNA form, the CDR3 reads TGTGCCTGGAGTGTACAGAAGAATCAGCCCCAGCATTTT. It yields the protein CAWSVQKNQPQHF.

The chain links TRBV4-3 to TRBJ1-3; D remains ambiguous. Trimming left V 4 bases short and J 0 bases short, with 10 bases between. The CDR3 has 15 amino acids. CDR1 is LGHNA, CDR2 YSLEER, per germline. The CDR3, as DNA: TGCGCCAGCAGCCCCGGGGTAAGCTCTGGAAACACCATATATTTT. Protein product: CASSPGVSSGNTIYF.

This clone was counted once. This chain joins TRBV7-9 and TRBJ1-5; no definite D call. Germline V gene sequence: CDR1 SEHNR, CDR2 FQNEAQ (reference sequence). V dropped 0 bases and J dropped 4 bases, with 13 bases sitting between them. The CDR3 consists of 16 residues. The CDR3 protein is CASSLAGGSANQPQHF. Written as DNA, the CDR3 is TGTGCCAGCAGCTTAGCGGGCGGGAGCGCGAATCAGCCCCAGCATTTT.

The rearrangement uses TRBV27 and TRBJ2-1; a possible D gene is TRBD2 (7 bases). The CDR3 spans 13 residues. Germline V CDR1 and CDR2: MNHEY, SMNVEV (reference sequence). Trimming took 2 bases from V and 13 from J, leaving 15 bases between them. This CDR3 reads CASSLPGGGVQFF. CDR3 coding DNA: TGTGCCAGCAGTTTACCAGGCGGGGGCGTACAGTTCTTC.

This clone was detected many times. The CDR3 is CASSYQGSSPLHF. CDR3 sequence (DNA): TGTGCCAGCAGTTACCAGGGATCATCACCCCTCCACTTT. This rearrangement joins TRBV6-5 to TRBJ1-6, with a possible D match to TRBD1 (5 bases). Trimming removed 2 bases from V and 10 bases from J, with 9 bases in between. Germline V gene sequence: CDR1 MNHEY, CDR2 SVGAGI. The CDR3 extends over 13 amino acids.

CDR3 bases: TGTGCCAGCAGCTTGGACAGGACAGATACGCAGTATTTT. Amino acids: CASSLDRTDTQYF. The rearrangement uses TRBV5-6 and TRBJ2-3; a weak D match, TRBD1 (5 bases). This CDR3 is built from 13 residues. V lost 0 bases to trimming and J lost 3 bases, with 5 bases between them. CDR1 SGHDT and CDR2 YYEEEE come from the germline V gene.

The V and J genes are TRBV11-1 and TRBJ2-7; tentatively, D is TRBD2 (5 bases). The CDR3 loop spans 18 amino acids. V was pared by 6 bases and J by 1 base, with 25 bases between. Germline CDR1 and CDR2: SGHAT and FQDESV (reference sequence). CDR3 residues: CASSPGFRSQLPSYEQYF. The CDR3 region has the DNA TGTGCCAGCAGTCCGGGATTTCGGTCCCAGCTACCTTCCTACGAGCAGTACTTC.

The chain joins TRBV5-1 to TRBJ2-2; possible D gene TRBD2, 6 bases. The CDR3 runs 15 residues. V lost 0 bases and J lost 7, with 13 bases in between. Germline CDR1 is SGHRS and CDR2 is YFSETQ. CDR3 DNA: TGCGCCAGCAGCTTGGACCAGGGAGGTGTCGGGGAGCTGTTTTTT. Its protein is CASSLDQGGVGELFF.

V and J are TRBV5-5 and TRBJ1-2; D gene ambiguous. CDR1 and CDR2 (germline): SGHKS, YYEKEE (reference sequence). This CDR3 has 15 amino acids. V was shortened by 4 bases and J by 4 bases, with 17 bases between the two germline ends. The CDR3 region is CASSLQVEGGYGYTF. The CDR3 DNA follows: TGTGCCAGCAGCCTGCAGGTTGAGGGTGGCTATGGCTACACCTTC.

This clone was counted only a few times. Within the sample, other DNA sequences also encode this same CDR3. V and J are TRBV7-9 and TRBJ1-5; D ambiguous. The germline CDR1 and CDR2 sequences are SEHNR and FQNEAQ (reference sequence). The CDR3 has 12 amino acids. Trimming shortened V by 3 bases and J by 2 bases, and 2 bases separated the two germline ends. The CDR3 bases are TGTGCCAGCAGCTTGGGCAATCAGCCCCAGCATTTT. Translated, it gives CASSLGNQPQHF.

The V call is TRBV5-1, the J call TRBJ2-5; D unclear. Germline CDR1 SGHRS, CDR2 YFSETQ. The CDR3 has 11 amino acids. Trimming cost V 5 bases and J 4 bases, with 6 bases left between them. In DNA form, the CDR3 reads TGCGCCAGCAGTTTGTCAGAGACCCAGTACTTC. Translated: CASSLSETQYF.

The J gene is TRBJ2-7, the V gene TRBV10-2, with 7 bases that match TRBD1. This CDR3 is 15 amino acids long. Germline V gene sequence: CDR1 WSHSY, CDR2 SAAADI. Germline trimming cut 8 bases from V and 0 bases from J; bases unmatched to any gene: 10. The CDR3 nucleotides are TGCGCCAGCGATGCAATGGGGACAGACTCCTACGAGCAGTACTTC. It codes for CASDAMGTDSYEQYF.

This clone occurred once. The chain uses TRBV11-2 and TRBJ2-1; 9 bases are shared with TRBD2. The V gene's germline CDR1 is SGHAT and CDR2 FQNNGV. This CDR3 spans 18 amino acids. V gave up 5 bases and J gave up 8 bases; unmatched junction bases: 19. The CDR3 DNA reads TGTGCCAGCAGCCCAAAACCTAGTTCGCTAGCGGGGATCTATGAGCAGTTCTTC. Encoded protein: CASSPKPSSLAGIYEQFF.

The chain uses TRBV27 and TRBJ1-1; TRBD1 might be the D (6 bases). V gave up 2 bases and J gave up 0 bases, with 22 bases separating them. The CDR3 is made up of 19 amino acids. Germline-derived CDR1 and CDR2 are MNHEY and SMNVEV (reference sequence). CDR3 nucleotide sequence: TGTGCCAGCAGTTTACGAACCACAGGGATCAACCAGTTGAACACTGAAGCTTTCTTT. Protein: CASSLRTTGINQLNTEAFF.